The T cell receptor beta chain described here comes from a study of radiation and T cells in renal cell carcinoma. The study's findings and limits: Baseline intratumoral clonotype presence is unknown without pretreatment biopsies.

Time point specified: blood 4 weeks post-SBRT, at nephrectomy. Sample treatment: 15 Gy SBRT to primary tumor, nephrectomy 4 weeks later. The table lists this clone with a count of one. What it binds is unknown. Profiling relied on immunoSEQ multiplex PCR, and the TCRdb table lists in-frame clones only, not all of them. The sample yields 140,000 to 150,000 clones, less than 90% seen once. The sequenced sample was blood, obtained from a patient whose treatment included radiotherapy and nephrectomy. The sequence was obtained from a woman aged 50 to 65 with renal cell carcinoma.

CDR3 loop: CASSTGPVGGYTF. In DNA form, the CDR3 reads TGTGCCAGTAGTACGGGCCCGGTGGGGGGCTACACCTTC. This chain links TRBV19 with TRBJ1-2; D not certain. The V gene lost 4 bases and the J gene lost 8 bases, with 14 bases spanning the gap. Germline values: CDR1 LNHDA, CDR2 SQIVND (reference sequence). The CDR3 runs 13 residues. The whole variable domain, remainder taken from reference TRBV19 and TRBJ1-2, is DGGITQSPKYLFRKEGQNVTLSCEQNLNHDAMYWYRQDPGQGLRLIYYSQIVNDFQKGDIAEGYSVSREKKESFPLTVTSAQKNPTAFYLCASSTGPVGGYTFGSGTRLTVV.